A single TCR beta chain is shown here with its context. Clones were read by immunoSEQ multiplex PCR, and TCRdb kept only the in-frame ones, dropping some. The sample has tens of thousands of clones, roughly 87% seen once; the top ten hold 3% to 4.5%. This CDR3 has 17 amino acids. The data belong to a study of control samples from healthy donors and cancer patients. The V gene is TRBV7-5, the J gene TRBJ1-5. TRBV7-5 is labeled a pseudogene. The receptor was isolated from a woman aged 50 to 60 in good health. The specimen was blood. Here the CDR3 reads CARSLAVGRDSNQPQHF. In DNA form, the CDR3 reads TGTGCCAGAAGCTTGGCTGTAGGACGGGATAGCAATCAGCCCCAGCATTTT.